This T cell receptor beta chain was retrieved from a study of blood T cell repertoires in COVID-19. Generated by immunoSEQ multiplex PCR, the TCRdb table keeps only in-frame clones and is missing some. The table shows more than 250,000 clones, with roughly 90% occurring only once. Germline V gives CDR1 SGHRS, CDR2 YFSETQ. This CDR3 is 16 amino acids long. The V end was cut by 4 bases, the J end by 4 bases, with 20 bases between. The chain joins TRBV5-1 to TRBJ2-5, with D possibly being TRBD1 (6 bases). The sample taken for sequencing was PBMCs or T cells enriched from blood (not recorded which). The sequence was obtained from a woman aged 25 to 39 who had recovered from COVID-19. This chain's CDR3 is CASSEGVGAERETQYF. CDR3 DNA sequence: TGCGCCAGCAGCGAGGGGGTCGGAGCGGAGCGAGAGACCCAGTACTTC.